A single sample gave rise to the 21 T cell receptor beta chains below, sequenced in a study of cytotoxic CD8 clonotypes in ibrutinib-treated CLL. Data came from immunoSEQ multiplex PCR; TCRdb stores just in-frame clones and leaves some out. The table includes tens of thousands of clones, 70% to 90% detected once. This specimen consisted of PBMCs, obtained after 24 months of ibrutinib treatment. These receptors all come from a human donor with chronic lymphocytic leukemia.

This chain links TRBV2 with TRBJ1-5; possibly TRBD1 for D (6 bases). The CDR3 has 16 amino acids. The V end lost 6 bases, the J end lost 0 bases, and 15 bases lay between the germline ends. CDR1 and CDR2 from the germline V gene are SNHLY and FYNNEI. The CDR3 region is CASRERGGLSNQPQHF. CDR3 sequence (DNA): TGTGCCAGCAGAGAGAGGGGGGGACTTAGCAATCAGCCCCAGCATTTT.

The chain links TRBV9 to TRBJ2-5; TRBD1 aligns across 8 bases. Germline assignment: CDR1 SGDLS and CDR2 YYNGEE. The V and J ends lost 4 bases and 2 bases, in that order; junction bases with no gene match: 7. The CDR3 runs to 15 residues. The CDR3 DNA follows: TGTGCCAGCAGCCAAGGACAGGGCTGGCAAGAGACCCAGTACTTC. Translation gives CASSQGQGWQETQYF.

The chain has TRBV9 and TRBJ2-5; possible D gene TRBD2, 7 bases. This CDR3 is 14 amino acids long. From germline, CDR1 is SGDLS and CDR2 YYNGEE. V lost 0 bases and J lost 5, with 11 bases in between. The CDR3 protein is CASSVGGGAETQYF. The CDR3 DNA reads TGTGCCAGCAGCGTAGGAGGGGGGGCGGAGACCCAGTACTTC.

This clone has just one count. This chain links TRBV6-5 with TRBJ1-1; 9 nucleotides match TRBD1. Germline-derived CDR1 and CDR2 are MNHEY and SVGAGI. J gave up 5 bases and V 6 bases, and 7 bases lay outside the gene matches. The CDR3 length is 14 residues. The CDR3 nucleotides read TGTGCCAGCAGCCCCGGCGACAGGGGGACTGAAGCTTTCTTT. It is translated as CASSPGDRGTEAFF.

The J gene is TRBJ2-2, the V gene TRBV18, with D perhaps TRBD2 (6 bases). This CDR3 comprises 17 residues. Germline CDR1 is KGHSH and CDR2 is LQKENI. The V and J ends lost 3 bases and 6 bases respectively, with 20 bases between them. The CDR3 here is CASSPSTGDIGAGELFF. CDR3 bases: TGTGCCAGCTCACCCTCCACGGGAGACATTGGGGCCGGGGAGCTGTTTTTT.

The gene calls are TRBV6-1 and TRBJ2-5, with D possibly being TRBD1 (6 bases). The CDR3 is 14 residues long. CDR1 and CDR2 (germline): MNHNS, SASEGT. V lost 7 bases and J 5 bases, leaving 17 bases between the germline ends. For the CDR3, the DNA is TGTGCCAGCACGTCCTTACAGGGTGGGGAGACCCAGTACTTC. Its protein product is CASTSLQGGETQYF.

The chain couples TRBV7-8 to TRBJ1-2; D may be TRBD1 (6 bases). CDR3 size: 15 residues. Germline V gene lookup returns CDR1 SGHVS and CDR2 FQNEAQ. V was shortened by 1 base and J by 3 bases, with 12 bases between the two germline ends. The CDR3 protein is CASSLDGGPDYGYTF. CDR3 nucleotides: TGTGCCAGCAGCTTAGATGGGGGGCCGGACTATGGCTACACCTTC. The whole variable domain, filled in from reference TRBV7-8 and TRBJ1-2, reads GAGVSQSPRYKVAKRGQDVALRCDPISGHVSLFWYQQALGQGPEFLTYFQNEAQLDKSGLPSDRFFAERPEGSVSTLKIQRTQQEDSAVYLCASSLDGGPDYGYTFGSGTRLTVV.

The chain is built from TRBV7-9 and TRBJ2-3; 7 bases are a match to TRBD2. The CDR3 contains 14 residues. After removal of 3 bases from V and 4 bases from J, the junction contained 4 bases not matched to a gene. The germline V gene has CDR1 SEHNR and CDR2 FQNEAQ (reference sequence). DNA for the CDR3: TGTGCCAGCAGCTTGGGGGGGACGTCAGATACGCAGTATTTT. Its translation is CASSLGGTSDTQYF.

The chain employs TRBV18 and TRBJ1-3; D possibly corresponds to TRBD1 (5 bases). Germline V CDR1 and CDR2: KGHSH, LQKENI. The CDR3 length is 13 residues. Trimming removed 5 bases from V and 1 base from J, with 6 bases in between. This CDR3 is CASSGASGNTIYF. The CDR3 nucleotides are TGTGCCAGCTCAGGGGCTTCTGGAAACACCATATATTTT.

The V call is TRBV15, the J call TRBJ2-3, with D hard to call. Germline CDR1 LNHNV, CDR2 YYDKDF (reference sequence). The CDR3 has 14 amino acids. Deletions cut 0 bases from V and 4 bases from J, with 8 bases between. The DNA for the CDR3 is TGTGCCACCAGCAGAGATGGGGTCCCAGATACGCAGTATTTT. Translation: CATSRDGVPDTQYF.

A few counts support this clone. As DNA, the CDR3 is TGTGCCAGCAGCTTCGCGACCTATGGCTACACCTTC. It encodes CASSFATYGYTF. The J gene is TRBJ1-2, the V gene TRBV7-2; D unresolved. The CDR3 is 12 amino acids. Germline V gene lookup returns CDR1 SGHTA and CDR2 FQGNSA. Between the trimmed V and J ends, which lost 3 bases and 4 bases, there was a span of 6 bases.

The chain joins TRBV6-4 to TRBJ1-4; weak D call: TRBD1 (5 bases). The length of the CDR3 is 15 residues. Germline CDR1 and CDR2: MRHNA and SNTAGT. Trimming shortened V by 3 bases and J by 3 bases, and 11 bases separated the two germline ends. The CDR3 sequence: CASSEGEGSNEKLFF. The CDR3 DNA follows: TGTGCCAGCAGTGAAGGGGAAGGATCTAATGAAAAACTGTTTTTT.

The CDR3 here is CASSERTGIRTDTQYF. The CDR3 region has the DNA TGTGCCAGCAGCGAGCGCACAGGGATTCGCACAGATACGCAGTATTTT. The chain uses TRBV9 and TRBJ2-3, with D perhaps TRBD1 (6 bases). CDR1 and CDR2 (germline): SGDLS, YYNGEE. V was trimmed by 3 bases and J by 1 base, leaving 15 bases between them. The CDR3 has 16 residues.

V is TRBV10-3 and J is TRBJ2-7; possibly TRBD2 for D (6 bases). V lost 4 bases, J lost 0 bases, and 16 bases lay in between. The germline CDR1 and CDR2 sequences are ENHRY and SYGVKD. The CDR3 totals 16 residues. The CDR3 spells CAISGGVRTDSYEQYF. The CDR3, as DNA: TGTGCCATCAGTGGGGGGGTTAGGACTGACTCCTACGAGCAGTACTTC.

The chain employs TRBV29-1 and TRBJ2-7; a possible D gene is TRBD1 (6 bases). This CDR3 contains 14 residues. The V gene lost 4 bases and the J gene lost 2 bases, with 15 bases spanning the gap. From germline, CDR1 is SQVTM and CDR2 ANQGSEA. The CDR3 region is CSVVPQGPPYEQYF. As DNA, the CDR3 is TGCAGCGTTGTCCCACAGGGCCCCCCCTACGAGCAGTACTTC.

A single count supports this clone. The chain couples TRBV11-2 to TRBJ1-1; D gene ambiguous. Germline V CDR1 and CDR2: SGHAT, FQNNGV. Trimming stripped 2 bases from V and 6 bases from J, with 13 bases between. The length of the CDR3 is 14 residues. CDR3 protein: CASSLTRIKSEAFF. CDR3 DNA sequence: TGTGCCAGCAGCTTAACAAGGATTAAATCTGAAGCTTTCTTT.

The chain joins TRBV7-8 to TRBJ2-3; no firm D call. The germline V gene encodes CDR1 SGHVS and CDR2 FQNEAQ. CDR3 length: 11 amino acids. The ends were cut back, 5 bases at V and 10 bases at J, with 10 bases in the middle. Here the CDR3 reads CASSPKFAQYF. DNA of the CDR3: TGTGCCAGCAGCCCTAAGTTTGCGCAGTATTTT.

The chain is built from TRBV7-3 and TRBJ2-1; D tentatively reads TRBD1 or TRBD2 (6 bases each). V lost 4 bases to trimming and J lost 8 bases, with 18 bases between them. Per germline, CDR1 SGHTA and CDR2 FQGTGA. The CDR3 extends over 15 amino acids. CDR3 nucleotides: TGTGCCAGCAGCTCGAGGGGGGTCGGGTCCCATGAGCAGTTCTTC. Its translation is CASSSRGVGSHEQFF.

The gene calls are TRBV6-5 and TRBJ2-7; a weak D match, TRBD1 (6 bases). V was cut by 0 bases and J by 3 bases, with 15 bases left in between. The CDR3 runs 16 residues. Germline-derived CDR1 and CDR2 are MNHEY and SVGAGI. The CDR3 protein is CASSYSYRASDYEQYF. The CDR3 region has the DNA TGTGCCAGCAGTTACTCGTACAGGGCGAGTGACTACGAGCAGTACTTC.

The genes are TRBV11-2 and TRBJ2-1; D possibly uses TRBD1 or TRBD2 (5 bases each). The CDR3 is made up of 14 amino acids. Germline V gives CDR1 SGHAT, CDR2 FQNNGV. Trimming pared 4 bases from V and 4 bases from J, leaving 11 bases between. The CDR3 loop reads CASSWERGYNEQFF. The CDR3 nucleotides are TGTGCCAGCAGCTGGGAGAGGGGATACAATGAGCAGTTCTTC.

The chain is built from TRBV29-1 and TRBJ1-2; D gene unclear. The germline V gene encodes CDR1 SQVTM and CDR2 ANQGSEA. CDR3 size: 14 residues. Trimming pared 5 bases from V and 7 bases from J, leaving 20 bases between. CDR3 amino acids: CSVMHSPLTGGYTF. CDR3 bases: TGCAGCGTTATGCACTCCCCACTTACGGGTGGCTACACCTTC. Looking up the rest from reference TRBV29-1 and TRBJ1-2 gives the full variable domain: SAVISQKPSRDICQRGTSLTIQCQVDSQVTMMFWYRQQPGQSLTLIATANQGSEATYESGFVIDKFPISRPNLTFSTLTVSNMSPEDSSIYLCSVMHSPLTGGYTFGSGTRLTVV.